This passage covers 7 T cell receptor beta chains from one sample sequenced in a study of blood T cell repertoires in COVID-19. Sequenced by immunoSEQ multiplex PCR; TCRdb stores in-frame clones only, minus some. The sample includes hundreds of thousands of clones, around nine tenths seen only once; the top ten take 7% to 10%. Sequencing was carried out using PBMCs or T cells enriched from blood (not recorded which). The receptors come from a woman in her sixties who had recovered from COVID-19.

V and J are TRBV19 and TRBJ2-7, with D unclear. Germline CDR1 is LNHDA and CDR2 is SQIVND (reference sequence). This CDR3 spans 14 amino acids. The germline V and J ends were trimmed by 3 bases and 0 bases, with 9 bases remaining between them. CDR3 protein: CASSISLSSYEQYV. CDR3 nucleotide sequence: TGTGCCAGTAGTATCTCCCTAAGCTCCTACGAGCAGTACGTC.

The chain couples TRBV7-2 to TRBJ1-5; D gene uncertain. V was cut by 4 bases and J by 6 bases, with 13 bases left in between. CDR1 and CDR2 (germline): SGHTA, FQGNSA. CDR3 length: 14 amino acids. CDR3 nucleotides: TGTGCCAGCAGCTGGAGCTCCGGTAGTCAGCCCCAGCATTTT. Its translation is CASSWSSGSQPQHF.

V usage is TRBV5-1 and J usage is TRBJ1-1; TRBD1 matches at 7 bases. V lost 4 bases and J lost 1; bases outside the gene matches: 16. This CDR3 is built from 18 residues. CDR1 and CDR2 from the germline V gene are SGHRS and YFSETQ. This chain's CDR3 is CASSIPAGTANSNTEAFF. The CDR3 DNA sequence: TGCGCCAGCAGCATTCCTGCCGGGACAGCTAACTCGAACACTGAAGCTTTCTTT.

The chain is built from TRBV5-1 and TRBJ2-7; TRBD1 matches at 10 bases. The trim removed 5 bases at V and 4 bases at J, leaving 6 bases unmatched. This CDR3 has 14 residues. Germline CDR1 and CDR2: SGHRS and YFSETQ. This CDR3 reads CASSIGTGDYEQYF. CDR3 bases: TGCGCCAGCAGTATAGGGACAGGGGATTACGAGCAGTACTTC.

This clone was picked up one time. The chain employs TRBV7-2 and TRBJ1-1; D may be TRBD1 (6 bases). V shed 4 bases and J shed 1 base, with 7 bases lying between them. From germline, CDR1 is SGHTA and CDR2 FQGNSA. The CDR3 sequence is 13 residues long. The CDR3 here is CASSWGQNTEAFF. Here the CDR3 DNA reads TGTGCCAGCAGCTGGGGGCAGAACACTGAAGCTTTCTTT.

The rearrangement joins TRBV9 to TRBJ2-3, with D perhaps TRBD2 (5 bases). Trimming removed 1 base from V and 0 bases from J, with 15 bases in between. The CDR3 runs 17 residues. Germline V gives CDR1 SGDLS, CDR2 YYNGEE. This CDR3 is CASSVRASSVSTDTQYF. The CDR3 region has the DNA TGTGCCAGCAGCGTACGGGCTAGCTCGGTTAGCACAGATACGCAGTATTTT.

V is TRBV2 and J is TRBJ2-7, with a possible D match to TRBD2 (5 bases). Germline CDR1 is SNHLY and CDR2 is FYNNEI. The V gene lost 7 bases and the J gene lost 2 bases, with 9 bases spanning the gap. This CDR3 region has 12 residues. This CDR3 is CASKRGPYEQYV. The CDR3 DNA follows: TGTGCCAGCAAACGGGGTCCCTACGAGCAGTACGTC.